This T cell receptor (beta chain) appears in the sequencing data of a study of neurological immune-mediated disorders. The authors produced cDNA by 5'RACE using 10-nucleotide random UMIs. TCRdb re-analysed the 5' RACE reads in MiXCR, keeping a single row per CDR3 protein. Altogether 66,000 or so distinct CDR3 sequences are present, around 5.2% being singletons, with the ten largest covering roughly 2.8%. Unsorted libraries were generated from 2 million PBMCs. These cells had been stored in RNAlater at -80 C. V gave up 3 bases and J gave up 6 bases, with 16 bases separating them. CDR3 length equals 15 residues. The germline V gene encodes CDR1 SGHRS and CDR2 YFSETQ. This clonotype was seen at least ten times.

The chain is built from TRBV5-1 and TRBJ2-1; a possible D gene is TRBD1 (6 bases). The receptor comes from a woman in her thirties with multiple sclerosis. The specimen was PBMCs. In DNA, the CDR3 is TGCGCCAGCAGCTCCGGGACAATGAGGTCCAATGAGCAGTTCTTC. It specifies CASSSGTMRSNEQFF.